This is a list of T cell receptor beta chains from one sample in a study of early T cells in non-severe SARS-CoV-2 infection. TCRdb ran MiXCR on the 5' RACE reads and lists one entry per CDR3 protein. Found here are some 60,000 distinct CDR3 sequences, roughly 10% of them singletons; the top ten hold under 9%. Sequenced input: whole blood. Receptors were obtained from an adult who was a healthcare worker with PCR-confirmed SARS-CoV-2 infection or an uninfected control (not recorded which). CDR3s leave out the opening cysteine and the closing phenylalanine or tryptophan. Fields, in order: J gene, CDR3 length, D gene, V gene, clone size, CDR3 protein. A D gene is named only where the DNA matches it firmly. Some rows mark clone size as missing; the rest say once, few, many or name a class of expanded clone.

J: TRBJ2-5; length: 13; D: TRBD1; V: TRBV7-8; size: few; CDR3: ASSFRQGALETQY
J: TRBJ2-1; length: 9; D: -; V: TRBV6-6; size: many; CDR3: ASKVLLEQF
J: TRBJ1-3; length: 13; D: -; V: TRBV4-2; size: few; CDR3: ASSQDFGNGNTIY
J: TRBJ1-1; length: 13; D: TRBD1; V: TRBV7-9; size: -; CDR3: ASSLQTGGRTEAF
J: TRBJ2-3; length: 15; D: TRBD2; V: TRBV5-4; size: many; CDR3: ASSLVLAGGGTDTQY
J: TRBJ2-7; length: 10; D: -; V: TRBV12-3/TRBV12-4; size: many; CDR3: ASSLRDYEQY
J: TRBJ2-7; length: 12; D: -; V: TRBV5-1; size: many; CDR3: ASSFVQGPYEQY
J: TRBJ2-7; length: 11; D: -; V: TRBV5-4; size: many; CDR3: ASSLDRLYEQY
J: TRBJ2-3; length: 12; D: -; V: TRBV29-1; size: many; CDR3: SLTQGSSTDTQY
J: TRBJ1-1; length: 12; D: -; V: TRBV6-2/TRBV6-3; size: -; CDR3: ASSYYGDMTEAF
J: TRBJ2-3; length: 11; D: -; V: TRBV10-3; size: many; CDR3: AIRPRSTDTQY
J: TRBJ2-1; length: 10; D: -; V: TRBV7-2; size: many; CDR3: ASSLAGHEQF
J: TRBJ2-1; length: 13; D: -; V: TRBV20-1; size: few; CDR3: SARKSTSSYNEQF
J: TRBJ2-1; length: 12; D: TRBD2; V: TRBV3-1; size: many; CDR3: ASSPGLVRNEQF
J: TRBJ2-2; length: 10; D: -; V: TRBV20-1; size: many; CDR3: SARDDFRELF
J: TRBJ2-1; length: 12; D: -; V: TRBV7-2; size: many; CDR3: ASSLDRLVNEQF
J: TRBJ2-3; length: 13; D: TRBD2; V: TRBV29-1; size: -; CDR3: SVEIQIGLADTQY
J: TRBJ2-3; length: 13; D: TRBD2; V: TRBV10-2; size: few; CDR3: ASSSGTSVGDTQY
J: TRBJ2-1; length: 13; D: -; V: TRBV2; size: many; CDR3: ASSEAGLDHNEQF
J: TRBJ2-7; length: 11; D: -; V: TRBV7-2; size: many; CDR3: ASSLAFAYEQY
J: TRBJ2-4; length: 17; D: -; V: TRBV7-2; size: many; CDR3: ASSPPLGWGRGSSNIQY
J: TRBJ2-7; length: 14; D: TRBD1; V: TRBV11-2; size: few; CDR3: ASSSRIYRGTYEQY
J: TRBJ1-1; length: 13; D: -; V: TRBV7-9; size: few; CDR3: ASTLKNQGNTEAF
J: TRBJ1-3; length: 14; D: -; V: TRBV9; size: -; CDR3: ASSVDQGSTGNTIY
J: TRBJ2-2; length: 12; D: -; V: TRBV18; size: few; CDR3: ASSPPFSVEVLF
J: TRBJ2-1; length: 13; D: TRBD1; V: TRBV7-9; size: few; CDR3: ASSFGQGVFNEQF
J: TRBJ1-4; length: 14; D: -; V: TRBV15; size: many; CDR3: ATSRDWAGEDEKLF
J: TRBJ2-1; length: 15; D: TRBD1; V: TRBV18; size: many; CDR3: ASSQKGPDRVGGEQF
J: TRBJ2-7; length: 10; D: -; V: TRBV20-1; size: many; CDR3: SATRNVYEQY
J: TRBJ2-4; length: 11; D: -; V: TRBV20-1; size: many; CDR3: SARPAGQDIQY
J: TRBJ2-3; length: 11; D: TRBD2; V: TRBV10-3; size: many; CDR3: ASSAGSTDTQY
J: TRBJ1-1; length: 11; D: -; V: TRBV5-1; size: many; CDR3: ASSLSGDTEAF
J: TRBJ2-3; length: 14; D: TRBD1; V: TRBV6-1; size: once; CDR3: ASSEEDRGFTDTQY
J: TRBJ2-4; length: 13; D: -; V: TRBV5-1; size: many; CDR3: ASSFTSTPGGIQY
J: TRBJ2-3; length: 12; D: -; V: TRBV4-3; size: -; CDR3: ASSQETSTDTQY
J: TRBJ2-7; length: 13; D: -; V: TRBV11-2; size: many; CDR3: ASSLITGRLYEQY
J: TRBJ2-1; length: 13; D: TRBD2; V: TRBV11-3; size: many; CDR3: ASSTGGSSYNEQF
J: TRBJ2-1; length: 17; D: -; V: TRBV2; size: -; CDR3: ASSETGKGLLNQNNEQF
J: TRBJ2-7; length: 12; D: -; V: TRBV5-1; size: many; CDR3: ASSHNGQTYEQY
J: TRBJ1-1; length: 12; D: -; V: TRBV5-1; size: many; CDR3: ASSPGYLNTEAF
J: TRBJ2-2; length: 10; D: -; V: TRBV7-9; size: few; CDR3: ASSGQTGELF
J: TRBJ2-1; length: 12; D: TRBD2; V: TRBV20-1; size: many; CDR3: SARRGLAANEQF
J: TRBJ1-4; length: 14; D: -; V: TRBV5-1; size: many; CDR3: ASSLGSGDNVGKLF
J: TRBJ1-1; length: 12; D: TRBD1; V: TRBV9; size: many; CDR3: ASSAGGANAEAF
J: TRBJ2-2; length: 14; D: -; V: TRBV20-1; size: -; CDR3: SARAYAATHTGELF
J: TRBJ2-3; length: 12; D: -; V: TRBV9; size: many; CDR3: ASSAYRVADTQY
J: TRBJ2-7; length: 12; D: -; V: TRBV29-1; size: -; CDR3: SVVRSRGSYEQY
J: TRBJ2-1; length: 12; D: -; V: TRBV6-6; size: many; CDR3: ASSWMGGGSEQF
J: TRBJ2-3; length: 9; D: -; V: TRBV29-1; size: few; CDR3: SALSRDTQY
J: TRBJ2-1; length: 15; D: -; V: TRBV11-2; size: many; CDR3: ASSLAPRSPPYNEQF
J: TRBJ2-7; length: 12; D: -; V: TRBV21-1; size: -; CDR3: ASSRGQGTYEQY
J: TRBJ2-4; length: 16; D: TRBD1; V: TRBV20-1; size: -; CDR3: SAVPGTGKSGAKNIQY
J: TRBJ1-1; length: 10; D: TRBD1; V: TRBV11-2; size: few; CDR3: ASNTRGARAF
J: TRBJ2-7; length: 12; D: -; V: TRBV5-6; size: few; CDR3: ASSLGSLLLVQY